The clone carrying this T cell receptor (beta chain) was recorded once. Profiling relied on immunoSEQ multiplex PCR, and the TCRdb table lists in-frame clones only, not all of them. The sample yields 75,000 to 95,000 clones, roughly 94% seen once. This sample is drawn from a study of technical replicates of blood from a handful of donors. V was trimmed by 4 bases and J by 3 bases, leaving 21 bases between them. Germline CDR1 and CDR2: MGHRA and YSYEKL. The CDR3 covers 17 residues. The receptor comes from a human donor in good health. This chain joins TRBV4-1 and TRBJ2-5; no clear D. The sequencing input was T cells isolated from PBMCs. The CDR3 spells CASSLFLLVSHKETQYF. CDR3 nucleotide sequence: TGCGCCAGCAGCCTCTTCCTACTTGTTTCCCATAAAGAGACCCAGTACTTC.